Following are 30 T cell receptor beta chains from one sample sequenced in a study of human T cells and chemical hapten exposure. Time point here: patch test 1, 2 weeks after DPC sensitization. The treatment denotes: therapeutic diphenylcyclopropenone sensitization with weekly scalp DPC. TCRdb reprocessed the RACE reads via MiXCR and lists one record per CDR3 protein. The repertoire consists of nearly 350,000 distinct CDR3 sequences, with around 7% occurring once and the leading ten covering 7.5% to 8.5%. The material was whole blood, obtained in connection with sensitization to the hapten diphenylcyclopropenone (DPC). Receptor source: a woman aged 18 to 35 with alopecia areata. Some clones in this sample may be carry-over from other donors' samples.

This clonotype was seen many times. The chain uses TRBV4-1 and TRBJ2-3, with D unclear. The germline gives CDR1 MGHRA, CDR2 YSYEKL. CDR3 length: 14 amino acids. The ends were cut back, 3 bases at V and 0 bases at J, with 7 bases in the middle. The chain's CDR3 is CASSQGTSTDTQYF. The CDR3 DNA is TGCGCCAGCAGCCAGGGAACTAGCACAGATACGCAGTATTTT.

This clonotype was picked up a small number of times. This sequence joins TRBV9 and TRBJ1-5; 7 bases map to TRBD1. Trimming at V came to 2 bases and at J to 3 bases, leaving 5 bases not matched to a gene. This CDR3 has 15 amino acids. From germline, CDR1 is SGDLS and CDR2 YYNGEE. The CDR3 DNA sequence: TGTGCCAGCAGCGTTGGGACAGTCTACAATCAGCCCCAGCATTTT. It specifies CASSVGTVYNQPQHF.

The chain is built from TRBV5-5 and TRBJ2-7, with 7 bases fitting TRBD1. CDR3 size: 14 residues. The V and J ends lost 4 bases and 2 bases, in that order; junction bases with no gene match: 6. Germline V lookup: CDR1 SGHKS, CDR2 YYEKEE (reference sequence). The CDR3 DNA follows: TGTGCCAGCAGCCAGGGGGACAGAGCCTACGAGCAGTACTTC. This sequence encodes CASSQGDRAYEQYF.

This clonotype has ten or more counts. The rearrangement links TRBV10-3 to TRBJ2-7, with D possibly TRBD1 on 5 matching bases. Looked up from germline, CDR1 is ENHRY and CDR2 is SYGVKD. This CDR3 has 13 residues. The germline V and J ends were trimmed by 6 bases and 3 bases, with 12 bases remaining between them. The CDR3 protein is CAIREQVLYEQYF. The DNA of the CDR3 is TGTGCCATCAGGGAACAGGTGCTCTACGAGCAGTACTTC.

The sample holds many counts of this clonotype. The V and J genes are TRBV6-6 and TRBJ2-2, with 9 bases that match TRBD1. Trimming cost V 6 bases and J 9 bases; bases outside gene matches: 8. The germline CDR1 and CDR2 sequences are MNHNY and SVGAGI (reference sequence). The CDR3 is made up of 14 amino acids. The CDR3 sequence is CASSPTGGGRELFF. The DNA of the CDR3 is TGTGCCAGCAGCCCCACAGGGGGCGGGAGGGAGCTGTTTTTT.

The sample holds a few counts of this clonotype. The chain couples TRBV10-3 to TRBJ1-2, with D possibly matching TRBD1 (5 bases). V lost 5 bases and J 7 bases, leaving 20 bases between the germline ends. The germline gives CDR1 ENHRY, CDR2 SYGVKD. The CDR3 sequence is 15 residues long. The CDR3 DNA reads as TGTGCCATCAGTTCACAGTTGAGAGGGGCGAGTGGCTACACCTTC. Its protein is CAISSQLRGASGYTF.

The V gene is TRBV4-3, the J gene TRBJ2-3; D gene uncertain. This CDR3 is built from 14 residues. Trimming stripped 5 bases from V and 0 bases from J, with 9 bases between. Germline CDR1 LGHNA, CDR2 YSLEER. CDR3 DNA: TGCGCCAGCAGCTCCCGAGAGAGCACAGATACGCAGTATTTT. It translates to CASSSRESTDTQYF.

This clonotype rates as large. CDR3 loop: CASSMTGDYGYTF. CDR3 DNA: TGTGCCAGCAGCATGACAGGAGACTATGGCTACACCTTC. The J gene is TRBJ1-2, the V gene TRBV6-5, with D perhaps TRBD1 (6 bases). Trimming took off 6 bases at V and 3 bases at J, with 11 bases between the two ends. The CDR3 has 13 residues. From germline, CDR1 is MNHEY and CDR2 SVGAGI.

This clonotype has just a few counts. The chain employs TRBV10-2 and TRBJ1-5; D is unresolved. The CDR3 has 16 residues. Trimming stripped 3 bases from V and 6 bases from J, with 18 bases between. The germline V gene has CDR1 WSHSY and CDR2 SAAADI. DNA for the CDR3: TGCGCCAGCAGTGAACGTGAGGCGGCGGGAGGTCAGCCCCAGCATTTT. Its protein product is CASSEREAAGGQPQHF.

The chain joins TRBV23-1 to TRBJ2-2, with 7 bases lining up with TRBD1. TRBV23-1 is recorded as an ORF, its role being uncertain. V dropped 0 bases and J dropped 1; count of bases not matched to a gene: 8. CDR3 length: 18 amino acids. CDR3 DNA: TGCGCCAGCAGTCAATCGTCTAAAGGACAGGTGAACACCGGGGAGCTGTTTTTT. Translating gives CASSQSSKGQVNTGELFF.

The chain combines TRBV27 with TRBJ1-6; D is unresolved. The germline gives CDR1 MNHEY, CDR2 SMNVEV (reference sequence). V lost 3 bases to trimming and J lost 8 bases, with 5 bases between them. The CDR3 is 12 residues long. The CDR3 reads CASSFLYSPLHF. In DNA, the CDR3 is TGTGCCAGCAGTTTCCTCTATTCACCCCTCCACTTT.

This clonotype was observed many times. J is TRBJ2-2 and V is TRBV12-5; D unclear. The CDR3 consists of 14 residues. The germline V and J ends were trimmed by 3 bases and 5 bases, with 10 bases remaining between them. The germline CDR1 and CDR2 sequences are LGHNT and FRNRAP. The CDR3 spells CASGFGPVTGELFF. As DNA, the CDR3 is TGTGCTAGTGGTTTTGGACCCGTGACCGGGGAGCTGTTTTTT. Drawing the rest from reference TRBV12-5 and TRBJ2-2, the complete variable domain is DARVTQTPRHKVTEMGQEVTMRCQPILGHNTVFWYRQTMMQGLELLAYFRNRAPLDDSGMPKDRFSAEMPDATLATLKIQPSEPRDSAVYFCASGFGPVTGELFFGEGSRLTVL.

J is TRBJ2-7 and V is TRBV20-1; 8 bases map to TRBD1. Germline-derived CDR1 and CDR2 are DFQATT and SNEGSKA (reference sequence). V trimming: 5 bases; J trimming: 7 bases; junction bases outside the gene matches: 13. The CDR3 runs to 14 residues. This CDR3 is CSAPSQGAGEEQYF. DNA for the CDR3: TGCAGTGCTCCATCCCAGGGGGCCGGGGAGGAGCAGTACTTC.

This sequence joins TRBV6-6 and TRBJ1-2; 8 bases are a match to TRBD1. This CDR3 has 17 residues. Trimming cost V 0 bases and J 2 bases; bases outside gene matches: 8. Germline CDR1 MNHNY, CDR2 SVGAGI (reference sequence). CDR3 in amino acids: CASSYSDRATLNYGYTF. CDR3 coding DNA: TGTGCCAGCAGTTACTCGGACAGGGCCACTTTAAACTATGGCTACACCTTC.

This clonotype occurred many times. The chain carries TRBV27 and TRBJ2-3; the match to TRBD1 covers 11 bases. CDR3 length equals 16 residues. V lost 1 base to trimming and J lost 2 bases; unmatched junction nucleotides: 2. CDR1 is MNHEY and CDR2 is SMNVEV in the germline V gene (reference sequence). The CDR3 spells CASSLWTGGYTDTQYF. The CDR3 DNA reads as TGTGCCAGCAGTTTATGGACAGGGGGCTACACAGATACGCAGTATTTT.

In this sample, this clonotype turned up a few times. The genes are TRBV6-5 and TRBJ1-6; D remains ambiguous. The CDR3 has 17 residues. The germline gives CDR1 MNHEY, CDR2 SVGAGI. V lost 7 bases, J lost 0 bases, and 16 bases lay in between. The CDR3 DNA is TGTGCCAGCATGGTGGTCGCTCTGAGCTCCTATAATTCACCCCTCCACTTT. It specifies CASMVVALSSYNSPLHF.

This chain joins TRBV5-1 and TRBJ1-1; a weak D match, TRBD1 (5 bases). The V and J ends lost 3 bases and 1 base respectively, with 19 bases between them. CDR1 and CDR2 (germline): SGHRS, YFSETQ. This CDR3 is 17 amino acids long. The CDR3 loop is CASSWGLGTLWNTEAFF. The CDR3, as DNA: TGCGCCAGCAGCTGGGGGTTGGGGACCTTATGGAACACTGAAGCTTTCTTT.

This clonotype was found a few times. CDR3 sequence: CSGDSTFADTQYF. The CDR3 DNA is TGCAGTGGGGACTCGACTTTCGCAGATACGCAGTATTTT. This chain uses TRBV20-1 with TRBJ2-3, with D perhaps matching TRBD2 (6 bases). CDR3 length equals 13 residues. Germline assignment: CDR1 DFQATT and CDR2 SNEGSKA (reference sequence). V was shortened by 7 bases and J by 4 bases, with 15 bases between the two germline ends.

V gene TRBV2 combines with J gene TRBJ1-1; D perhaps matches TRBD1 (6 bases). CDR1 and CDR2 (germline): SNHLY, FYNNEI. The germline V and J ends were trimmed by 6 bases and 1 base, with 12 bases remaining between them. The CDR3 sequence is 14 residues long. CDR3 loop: CASRLSTGNTEAFF. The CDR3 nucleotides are TGTGCCAGCAGGCTATCGACAGGGAACACTGAAGCTTTCTTT.

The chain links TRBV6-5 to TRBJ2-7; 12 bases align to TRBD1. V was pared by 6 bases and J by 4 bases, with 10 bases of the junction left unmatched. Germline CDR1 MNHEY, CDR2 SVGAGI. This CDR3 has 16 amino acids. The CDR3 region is CASRPGTGGAGYEQYF. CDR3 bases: TGTGCCAGCAGACCCGGGACAGGGGGCGCCGGGTACGAGCAGTACTTC.

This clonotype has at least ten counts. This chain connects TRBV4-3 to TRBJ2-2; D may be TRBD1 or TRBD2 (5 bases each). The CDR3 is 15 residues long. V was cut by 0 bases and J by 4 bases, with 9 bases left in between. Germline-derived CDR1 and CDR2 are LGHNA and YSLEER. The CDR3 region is CASSQDPGGTGELFF. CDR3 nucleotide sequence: TGCGCCAGCAGCCAAGATCCTGGGGGCACCGGGGAGCTGTTTTTT.

This chain's CDR3 is CSARVQGSWQPQHF. Here the CDR3 DNA reads TGCAGTGCTAGAGTGCAGGGTTCTTGGCAGCCCCAGCATTTT. The V and J genes are TRBV20-1 and TRBJ1-5; TRBD1 is a possible D gene (5 bases). This CDR3 region has 14 residues. The germline V gene has CDR1 DFQATT and CDR2 SNEGSKA (reference sequence). Trimming stripped 1 base from V and 7 bases from J, with 14 bases between.

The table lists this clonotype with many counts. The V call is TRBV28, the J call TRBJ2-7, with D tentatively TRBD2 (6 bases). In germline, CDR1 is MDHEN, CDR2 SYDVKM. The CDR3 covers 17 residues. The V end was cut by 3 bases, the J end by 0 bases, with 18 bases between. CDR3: CASSFRSEAGSSYEQYF. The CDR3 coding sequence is TGTGCCAGCAGTTTTCGTTCCGAGGCGGGGAGCTCCTACGAGCAGTACTTC.

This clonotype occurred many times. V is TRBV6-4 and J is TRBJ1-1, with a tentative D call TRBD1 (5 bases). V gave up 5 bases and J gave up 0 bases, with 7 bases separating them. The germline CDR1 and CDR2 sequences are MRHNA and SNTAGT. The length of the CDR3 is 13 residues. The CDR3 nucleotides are TGTGCCAGCAGTAGACAGATGAACACTGAAGCTTTCTTT. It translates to CASSRQMNTEAFF.

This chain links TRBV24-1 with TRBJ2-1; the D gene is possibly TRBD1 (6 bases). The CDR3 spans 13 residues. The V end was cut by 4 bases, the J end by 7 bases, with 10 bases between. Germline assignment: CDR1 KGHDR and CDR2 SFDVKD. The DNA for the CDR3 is TGTGCCACCAGTGACCCGGACAGTAATGAGCAGTTCTTC. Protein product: CATSDPDSNEQFF.

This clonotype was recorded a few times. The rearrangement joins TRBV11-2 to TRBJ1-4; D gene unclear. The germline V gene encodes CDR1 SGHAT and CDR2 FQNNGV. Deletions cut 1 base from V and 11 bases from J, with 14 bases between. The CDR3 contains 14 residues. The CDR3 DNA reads TGTGCCAGCAGCTTAGGTACCCACGCGAACAAACTGTTTTTT. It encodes CASSLGTHANKLFF.

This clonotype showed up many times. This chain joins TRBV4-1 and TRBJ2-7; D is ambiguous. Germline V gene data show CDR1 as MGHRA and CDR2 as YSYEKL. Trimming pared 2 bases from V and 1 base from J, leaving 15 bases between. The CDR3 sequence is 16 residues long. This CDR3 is CASSQSQYSPSYEQYF. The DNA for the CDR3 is TGCGCCAGCAGCCAAAGCCAGTACTCACCTTCCTACGAGCAGTACTTC.

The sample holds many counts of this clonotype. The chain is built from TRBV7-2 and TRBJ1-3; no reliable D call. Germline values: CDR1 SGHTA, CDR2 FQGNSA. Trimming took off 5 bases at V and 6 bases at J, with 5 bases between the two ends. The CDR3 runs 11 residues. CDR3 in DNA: TGTGCCAGCAGCCCTTTAAACACCATATATTTT. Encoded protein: CASSPLNTIYF.

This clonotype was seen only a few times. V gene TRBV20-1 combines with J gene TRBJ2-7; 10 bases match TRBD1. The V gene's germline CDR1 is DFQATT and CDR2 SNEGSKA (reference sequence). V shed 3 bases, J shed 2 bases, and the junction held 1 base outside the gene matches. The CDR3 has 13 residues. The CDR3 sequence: CSARGQGTYEQYF. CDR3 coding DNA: TGCAGTGCTAGGGGACAGGGGACCTACGAGCAGTACTTC.

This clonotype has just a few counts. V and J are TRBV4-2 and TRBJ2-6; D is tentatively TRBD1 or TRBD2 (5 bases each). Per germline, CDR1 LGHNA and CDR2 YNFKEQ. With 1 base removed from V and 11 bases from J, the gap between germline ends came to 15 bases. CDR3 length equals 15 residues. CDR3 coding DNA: TGTGCCAGCAGCCAAGCGAGGGACCCCGCCCACGTCCTGACTTTC. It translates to CASSQARDPAHVLTF.